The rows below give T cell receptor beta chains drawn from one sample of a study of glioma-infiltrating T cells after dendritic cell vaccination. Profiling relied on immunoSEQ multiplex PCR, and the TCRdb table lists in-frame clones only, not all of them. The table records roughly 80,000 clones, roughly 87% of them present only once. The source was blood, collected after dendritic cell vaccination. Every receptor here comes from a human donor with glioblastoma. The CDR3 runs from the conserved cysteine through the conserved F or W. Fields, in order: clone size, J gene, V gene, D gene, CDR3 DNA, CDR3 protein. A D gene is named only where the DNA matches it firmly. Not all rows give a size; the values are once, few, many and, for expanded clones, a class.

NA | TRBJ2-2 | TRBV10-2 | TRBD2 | TGCGCCGCGGATACAGGGATTTCTAGCGGGAGAGCGAACACCGGGGAGCTGTTTTTT | CAADTGISSGRANTGELFF
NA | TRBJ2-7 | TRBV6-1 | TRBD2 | TGTGCCAGCAGCCGGACGGGGGGAACCTACGAGCAGTACTTC | CASSRTGGTYEQYF
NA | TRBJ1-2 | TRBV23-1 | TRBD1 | TGCGCCAGCAGTCCTAAAAGGACAGGGGCTCGGTATGGCTACACCTTC | CASSPKRTGARYGYTF
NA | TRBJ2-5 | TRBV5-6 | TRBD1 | TGTGCCAGCAGCTTGGGTGGGACAGAGGCAGAGACCCAGTACTTC | CASSLGGTEAETQYF
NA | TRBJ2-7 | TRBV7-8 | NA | TGTGCCAGCAGCAGGGGGTACGAGCAGTACTTC | CASSRGYEQYF
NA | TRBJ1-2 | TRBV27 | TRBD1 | TGTGCCAGCAGTCCTCGGGACAGGGGTTCCCCTAGGGGCTACACCTTC | CASSPRDRGSPRGYTF
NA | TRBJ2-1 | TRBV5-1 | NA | TGCGCCAGCAGTCTAGACTCGAGCTCCTACAATGAGCAGTTCTTC | CASSLDSSSYNEQFF
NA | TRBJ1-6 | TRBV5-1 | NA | TGCGCCAGCAGCGCCTCCGGGACAAGTAATTCACCCCTCCACTTT | CASSASGTSNSPLHF
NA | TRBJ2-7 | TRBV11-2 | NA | TGTGCCAGCAGCTTAGATCCAGGGGGAGGCGAGCAGTACTTC | CASSLDPGGGEQYF
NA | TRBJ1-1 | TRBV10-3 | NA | TGTGCCATCAGTGTTGGGCGGGCTGAAGCTTTCTTT | CAISVGRAEAFF
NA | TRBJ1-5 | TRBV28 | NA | TGTGCCAGCAGTTTTTCCGGGGACAATCAGCCCCAGCATTTT | CASSFSGDNQPQHF
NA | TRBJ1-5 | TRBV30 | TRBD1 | TGTGCCTGGAGGGTGGGGGGGACAGGGCTCAATCAGCCCCAGCATTTT | CAWRVGGTGLNQPQHF
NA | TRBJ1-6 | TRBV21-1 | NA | TGTGCCAGCAGCAGCTCCGGGACAGGTAATTCACCCCTCCACTTT | CASSSSGTGNSPLHF
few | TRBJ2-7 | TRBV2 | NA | TGTGCCAGCGGGGAGGCAGGGATCTACTTC | CASGEAGIYF
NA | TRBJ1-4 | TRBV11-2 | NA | TGTGCCAGCAGCTCCCCCGGCAGGGTCGAACTGTTTTTT | CASSSPGRVELFF
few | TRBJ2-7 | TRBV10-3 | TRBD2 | TGTGCCATCCGCGGGAGCTACGAGCAGTACTTC | CAIRGSYEQYF
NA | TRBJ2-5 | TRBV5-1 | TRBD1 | TGCGCCAGCAGCCCCCAGGGGGCGCGGGAGACCCAGTACTTC | CASSPQGARETQYF
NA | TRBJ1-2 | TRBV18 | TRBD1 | TGTGCCAGCTCACCGGACAGGGCATCATCCGGCTACACCTTC | CASSPDRASSGYTF
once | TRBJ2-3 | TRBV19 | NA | TGTGCCAGTAGTATAGATCGGAGTTTAGGCAGAACCGACACAGATACGCAGTATTTT | CASSIDRSLGRTDTDTQYF
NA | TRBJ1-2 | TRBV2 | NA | TGTGCCAGCAGTGCTGGGTTGAGGGCGAGCTATGGCTACACCTTC | CASSAGLRASYGYTF
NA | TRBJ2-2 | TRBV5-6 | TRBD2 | TGTGCCAGCAGCTTGGCCCTGACTAGCGTCACCGGGGAGCTGTTTTTT | CASSLALTSVTGELFF
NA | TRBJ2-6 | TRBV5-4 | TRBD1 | TGTGCCAGCAGGTCTGGGACAGCTTCAACTGGGGCCAACGTCCTGACTTTC | CASRSGTASTGANVLTF
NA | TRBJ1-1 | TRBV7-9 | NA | TGTGCCAGCAGCTTAATTTTCGGAGTCGGAGCTTTCTTT | CASSLIFGVGAFF
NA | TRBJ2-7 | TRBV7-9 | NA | TGTGCCAGCAGCTTAGGAGCAGGGGGGTACGAGCAGTACTTC | CASSLGAGGYEQYF
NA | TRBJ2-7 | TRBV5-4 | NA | TGTGCCAGCAGCTTGGCTGGGACTCCTCTCGAGCAGTACTTC | CASSLAGTPLEQYF
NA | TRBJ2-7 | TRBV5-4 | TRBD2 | TGTGCCAGCAGCTTGGTAATAGGTAGCGGGATCCCCTACGAGCAGTACTTC | CASSLVIGSGIPYEQYF
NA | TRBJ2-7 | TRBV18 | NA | TGTGCCAGCTCACCCACGGACACTTCCTACGAGCAGTACTTC | CASSPTDTSYEQYF
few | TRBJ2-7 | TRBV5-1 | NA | TGCGCCAGCAGACCTAGATCCAGGGGAACCTACGAGCAGTACTTC | CASRPRSRGTYEQYF
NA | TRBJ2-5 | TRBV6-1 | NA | TGTGCCAGCAGTGAAGTAATCGGGGAGACCCAGTACTTC | CASSEVIGETQYF
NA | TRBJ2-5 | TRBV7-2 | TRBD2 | TGTGCCAGCAGCTTAGGACCCCCAGCGGGAGGCCAAGAGACCCAGTACTTC | CASSLGPPAGGQETQYF
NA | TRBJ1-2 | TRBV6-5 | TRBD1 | TGTGCCAGCAGTCCCCTGGGACAGGCCTATGGCTACACCTTC | CASSPLGQAYGYTF
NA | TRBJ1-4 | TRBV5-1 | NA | TGCGCCAGCAGCTTCGAGGGAAGCGATGAAAAACTGTTTTTT | CASSFEGSDEKLFF
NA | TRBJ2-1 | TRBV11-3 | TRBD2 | TGTGCCAGCAGCGGGACTAGCGGGAAGTCCTACAATGAGCAGTTCTTC | CASSGTSGKSYNEQFF
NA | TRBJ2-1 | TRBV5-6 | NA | TGTGCCAGCAGCTTGGAAGGGCGGGGTAATGAGCAGTTCTTC | CASSLEGRGNEQFF
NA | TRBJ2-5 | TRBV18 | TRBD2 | TGTGCCAGCTCACCGACTAGCGGGTTGGAGACCCAGTACTTC | CASSPTSGLETQYF